This TCR beta chain was captured in a study of HIV-infected children after antiretroviral therapy interruption. Study summary: Recorded EBV and CMV exposure existed for most children. General study findings and limits: By the end of treatment interruption, naive CD4+ clonality (Gini) increased.

From germline, CDR1 is MGHRA and CDR2 YSYEKL. The CDR3 spans 14 residues. V lost 4 bases to trimming and J lost 3 bases, with 10 bases between them. A 3' RACE protocol on RNA, with unique molecular identifiers, produced the TCR library. TCRdb re-called the 3' RACE reads through MiXCR, storing one row per CDR3 protein. The table lists under 50,000 distinct CDR3 sequences, around 4% of them singletons. Treatment here: PENTA 11 planned treatment interruption arm or continuous ART arm. Samples needed at least 5 million viable cryopreserved PBMCs. Sorting from thawed PBMCs isolated naive CD4+ CD45RA+ CD45RO- T cells. In regard to this clonotype: What it recognizes is unknown.

This specimen was CD45RA+ CD4+ T cells from PBMCs, pooled from several time points, taken from a donor given antiretroviral therapy, either interrupted or continuous. The sample's subset: naive CD4+ CD45RA+ CD45RO- T cells. This sequence joins TRBV4-1 and TRBJ1-5; no definite D call. This clonotype was obtained from a pool of human donors with HIV. In nucleotides, the CDR3 is TGCGCCAGCAGCCCTTACGCAGTCAATCAGCCCCAGCATTTT. It yields the protein CASSPYAVNQPQHF.